In this sample, the clone carrying this TCR beta chain turned up once. Its antigen is not known. With V trimmed by 5 bases and J by 5 bases, 6 bases remained unmatched. CDR1 is SNHLY, CDR2 FYNNEI, per germline. The CDR3 loop spans 14 amino acids. Using its own MiXCR run on the multiplex PCR reads, TCRdb lists one record per CDR3 protein. Of 30,000 to 40,000 distinct CDR3 sequences in the sample, 63% were seen once. The data were obtained in a study of breast tumors, draining lymph nodes, adjacent tissues. Points from the study as a whole: Tumor TCR diversity was below lymph nodes but above nontumor tissue.

Material for sequencing was breast tumor tissue. The rearrangement uses TRBV2 and TRBJ2-1, with 7 bases aligning to TRBD2. The origin of this receptor is a female donor with breast cancer. Some clones in this sample may be carry-over from other donors' samples. The CDR3 coding sequence is TGTGCCAGCAGTTATCTAGCGGAAAACAATGAGCAGTTCTTC. This gives the protein CASSYLAENNEQFF.